One and the same sample provided the 20 T cell receptor beta chains below, sequenced in a study of blood T cell repertoires in COVID-19. Produced via immunoSEQ multiplex PCR; TCRdb's table is partial and in-frame only. The repertoire holds some 200,000 clones, with around 80% as singletons. The sample taken for sequencing was peripheral blood. The receptors originated from a man aged 50-60 years with active or convalescent COVID-19.

This clone was counted once. V usage is TRBV7-9 and J usage is TRBJ2-1; unclear D gene. Trimming pared 0 bases from V and 5 bases from J, leaving 5 bases between. Germline V gives CDR1 SEHNR, CDR2 FQNEAQ (reference sequence). The CDR3 has 13 amino acids. The CDR3 sequence: CASSLAQNNEQFF. As DNA, the CDR3 is TGTGCCAGCAGCTTAGCGCAGAACAATGAGCAGTTCTTC.

The CDR3 sequence: CASSFLAGGVTETQYF. The CDR3 nucleotides read TGCGCCAGCAGCTTCCTAGCGGGGGGGGTCACGGAGACCCAGTACTTC. This rearrangement joins TRBV5-1 to TRBJ2-5, with TRBD2 matching 12 bases. V lost 2 bases to trimming and J lost 5 bases; unmatched junction nucleotides: 7. The V gene's germline CDR1 is SGHRS and CDR2 YFSETQ. The CDR3 length is 16 residues.

V gene TRBV5-4 combines with J gene TRBJ2-5; tentatively, D is TRBD2 (6 bases). Deletions cut 4 bases from V and 2 bases from J, with 21 bases between. The V gene's germline CDR1 is SGHNT and CDR2 YYREEE (reference sequence). This CDR3 contains 17 residues. The CDR3 DNA is TGTGCCAGCAGCCCGGGGTGGGGGGAAGCCCATCAAGAGACCCAGTACTTC. Translated: CASSPGWGEAHQETQYF.

The V gene is TRBV5-4, the J gene TRBJ2-3; perhaps TRBD2 as D (6 bases). The CDR3 runs 16 residues. V was trimmed by 3 bases and J by 4 bases, leaving 18 bases between them. Germline CDR1 SGHNT, CDR2 YYREEE (reference sequence). The DNA of the CDR3 is TGTGCCAGCAGCTCCCAAGCGGGCTCCTCCGCAGATACGCAGTATTTT. It codes for CASSSQAGSSADTQYF.

The CDR3 sequence: CASSAVGGYGYTF. Here the CDR3 DNA reads TGTGCCAGCAGTGCGGTCGGAGGCTATGGCTACACCTTC. J is TRBJ1-2 and V is TRBV2; D uncertain. CDR1 and CDR2 from the germline V gene are SNHLY and FYNNEI. The CDR3 has 13 residues. Trimming took off 4 bases at V and 4 bases at J, with 10 bases between the two ends.

The rearrangement joins TRBV24-1 to TRBJ2-2, with 12 nucleotides matching TRBD2. After removal of 4 bases from V and 8 bases from J, the junction contained 13 bases not matched to a gene. The CDR3 covers 18 residues. Germline assignment: CDR1 KGHDR and CDR2 SFDVKD. The CDR3 region is CATSDRSASGGASGELFF. CDR3 in DNA: TGTGCCACCAGTGACCGCAGCGCTAGCGGGGGGGCATCTGGGGAGCTGTTTTTT.

The count of this clone is one. J is TRBJ2-1 and V is TRBV27; 7 nucleotides agree with TRBD2. The CDR3 runs to 17 residues. Unmatched junction bases numbered 10, after V lost 5 bases and J lost 0 bases. In germline, CDR1 is MNHEY, CDR2 SMNVEV (reference sequence). The CDR3 sequence: CASSSRDYQSSYNEQFF. The CDR3 coding sequence is TGTGCCAGCAGTAGCCGGGACTACCAGAGCTCCTACAATGAGCAGTTCTTC.

As regards this clone: Different DNA sequences within this sample yield the same CDR3. This chain connects TRBV7-9 to TRBJ2-1; D unclear. The CDR3 has 13 amino acids. Trimming shortened V by 4 bases and J by 2 bases, and 6 bases separated the two germline ends. Germline values: CDR1 SEHNR, CDR2 FQNEAQ (reference sequence). CDR3 loop: CASSSTPYNEQFF. CDR3 DNA sequence: TGTGCCAGCAGCTCGACACCCTACAATGAGCAGTTCTTC.

This chain links TRBV3-1 (or the pseudogene TRBV3-2) with TRBJ1-5, with D perhaps TRBD1 (5 bases). Trimming removed 2 bases at V and 2 bases at J, with 13 bases between. Germline V CDR1 and CDR2: LGHDT, YNNKEL (reference sequence). The CDR3 runs to 16 residues. The CDR3 region has the DNA TGTGCCAGCAGCCAATCCCCAGGGAAGGGCAATCAGCCCCAGCATTTT. Its protein product is CASSQSPGKGNQPQHF.

The chain uses TRBV6-4 and TRBJ2-2, with D maybe TRBD2 (5 bases). Germline V gives CDR1 MRHNA, CDR2 SNTAGT. With 4 bases removed from V and 5 bases from J, the gap between germline ends came to 11 bases. There are 14 residues in the CDR3. Here the CDR3 DNA reads TGTGCCAGCAGTGTCGGGGTAGAGACCGGGGAGCTGTTTTTT. Translation: CASSVGVETGELFF.

In the case of this clone: Other DNA variants within this sample encode the same CDR3. V and J are TRBV9 and TRBJ2-1, with D unclear. The V and J ends lost 4 bases and 9 bases respectively, with 11 bases between them. Germline-derived CDR1 and CDR2 are SGDLS and YYNGEE. The CDR3 spans 12 residues. The DNA for the CDR3 is TGTGCCAGCAGCTCCCCGGGTGGTGAGCAGTTCTTC. Translated, it gives CASSSPGGEQFF.

V gene TRBV4-1 combines with J gene TRBJ1-4; D remains unclear. Germline assignment: CDR1 MGHRA and CDR2 YSYEKL. Trimming shortened V by 1 base and J by 8 bases, and 8 bases separated the two germline ends. The CDR3 is made up of 13 amino acids. The CDR3 region is CASSQVAGEKLFF. For the CDR3, the DNA is TGCGCCAGCAGCCAAGTCGCTGGCGAAAAACTGTTTTTT.

V is TRBV5-1 and J is TRBJ1-5, with a weak D call TRBD1 (6 bases). CDR1 and CDR2 (germline): SGHRS, YFSETQ. CDR3 length: 13 residues. V was pared by 0 bases and J by 5 bases, with 6 bases between. The CDR3 coding sequence is TGCGCCAGCAGCTTGGGGACAGATCAGCCCCAGCATTTT. It specifies CASSLGTDQPQHF.

The chain joins TRBV19 to TRBJ2-1; D may be TRBD2 (6 bases). Trimming removed 1 base at V and 7 bases at J, with 14 bases between. CDR1 is LNHDA and CDR2 is SQIVND in the germline V gene (reference sequence). This CDR3 spans 15 amino acids. The CDR3 sequence is CASSIVGGSRNEQFF. The CDR3 DNA follows: TGTGCCAGTAGTATAGTTGGAGGGTCGAGAAATGAGCAGTTCTTC.

The chain couples TRBV19 to TRBJ2-2; maybe TRBD2 (6 bases). Germline lookup yields CDR1 LNHDA and CDR2 SQIVND (reference sequence). There are 15 residues in the CDR3. V was pared by 9 bases and J by 4 bases, with 18 bases between. This CDR3 reads CARFCGGRCTGELFF. The CDR3 DNA follows: TGTGCCAGATTTTGTGGGGGGAGGTGCACCGGGGAGCTGTTTTTT.

The V and J genes are TRBV11-3 and TRBJ2-1; 7 bases fit TRBD2. The CDR3 is 15 residues long. The ends lost 6 bases at V and 8 bases at J; junction bases unmatched: 13. Germline V gene sequence: CDR1 SGHNT, CDR2 YENEEA. For the CDR3, the DNA is TGTGCCAGCAGTCGAAGCGGGATAGGTTTCGATGAGCAGTTCTTC. This translates into CASSRSGIGFDEQFF.

This clone is a singleton in its sample. V gene TRBV28 combines with J gene TRBJ2-1, with 14 bases that match TRBD2. Per the germline V gene, CDR1 is MDHEN and CDR2 is SYDVKM. The length of the CDR3 is 19 residues. V gave up 1 base and J gave up 7 bases; unmatched junction bases: 12. This CDR3 reads CASSLYLGLGLAGVNEQFF. The CDR3 nucleotides read TGTGCCAGCAGTTTATACTTAGGATTGGGACTAGCGGGAGTGAATGAGCAGTTCTTC.

This chain connects TRBV15 to TRBJ2-7, with 8 positions matching TRBD1. CDR3 size: 14 residues. V lost 6 bases and J lost 5; bases outside the gene matches: 9. CDR1 is LNHNV and CDR2 is YYDKDF in the germline V gene (reference sequence). CDR3 nucleotides: TGTGCCACCAGTATCCTCACAGGGGGTCACGAGCAGTACTTC. Protein product: CATSILTGGHEQYF.

The V and J genes are TRBV7-2 and TRBJ2-7; D not certain. V was pared by 0 bases and J by 6 bases, with 15 bases between. Germline CDR1 reads SGHTA; CDR2 reads FQGNSA. CDR3 length: 15 amino acids. CDR3 region: CASSLAVLGAREQYF. In nucleotides, the CDR3 is TGTGCCAGCAGCTTAGCGGTTCTAGGCGCCCGCGAGCAGTACTTC.

The V gene is TRBV6-2 or TRBV6-3, the J gene TRBJ2-1; 8 bases match TRBD2. This CDR3 comprises 15 residues. Trimming at V came to 6 bases and at J to 7 bases, leaving 11 bases not matched to a gene. The germline gives CDR1 MNHEY, CDR2 SVGEGT. CDR3 region: CASSPSGRDGNEQFF. The DNA of the CDR3 is TGTGCCAGCAGCCCCAGCGGGAGAGATGGGAATGAGCAGTTCTTC.